Shown below are 19 T cell receptor beta chains from a single sample sequenced in a study of CD8 T cells in ankylosing spondylitis. Study findings and constraints: A TCR beta motif of seven or eight highly homologous variants appeared characteristic of ankylosing spondylitis blood.

TCRdb re-called the 5' RACE reads with MiXCR, one entry per CDR3 protein. The data contain about 210,000 distinct CDR3 sequences, 6% to 8% of them singletons. Which antigens these TCRs recognize remains unknown. What was sequenced was blood, either unsorted or a sorted T cell fraction (not recorded which). The receptors stem from a male donor with ankylosing spondylitis.

The chain has TRBV20-1 and TRBJ1-2; TRBD1 matches 7 bases. This CDR3 is built from 13 residues. Looked up from germline, CDR1 is DFQATT and CDR2 is SNEGSKA (reference sequence). V lost 6 bases and J lost 2; bases outside the gene matches: 6. This CDR3 reads CSARGLENYGYTF. The CDR3 nucleotides read TGCAGTGCAAGGGGGCTCGAGAACTATGGCTACACCTTC.

The sample holds many counts of this clonotype. The CDR3 protein is CASSPTKGPNYEQYF. The DNA for the CDR3 is TGTGCCAGCAGCCCTACGAAGGGGCCCAACTACGAGCAGTACTTC. This chain uses TRBV7-9 with TRBJ2-7; D perhaps matches TRBD1 (5 bases). V was trimmed by 5 bases and J by 3 bases, leaving 17 bases between them. There are 15 residues in the CDR3. CDR1 SEHNR and CDR2 FQNEAQ come from the germline V gene (reference sequence). The variable domain in full, with the rest retrieved from reference TRBV7-9 and TRBJ2-7, is DTGVSQNPRHKITKRGQNVTFRCDPISEHNRLYWYRQTLGQGPEFLTYFQNEAQLEKSRLLSDRFSAERPKGSFSTLEIQRTEQGDSAMYLCASSPTKGPNYEQYFGPGTRLTVT.

This clonotype was counted ten times or more. The DNA of the CDR3 is TGTGCCAGCAGCCTACAGGGGCGTTATGGCTACACCTTC. It specifies CASSLQGRYGYTF. This rearrangement joins TRBV7-9 to TRBJ1-2; 7 bases fit TRBD1. The germline CDR1 and CDR2 sequences are SEHNR and FQNEAQ (reference sequence). Trimming took 5 bases from V and 5 from J; bases not matched to a gene: 5. The CDR3 loop spans 13 amino acids.

This clonotype was recorded a few times. The chain recombines TRBV5-1 with TRBJ2-2; 11 bases are shared with TRBD2. Germline CDR1 and CDR2: SGHRS and YFSETQ. V shed 0 bases and J 1 base; nucleotides not matched to a gene: 8. The CDR3 extends over 19 amino acids. The CDR3 coding sequence is TGCGCCAGCAGCTTGGCCGGTAGCGGGAGGGAGAAGAACACCGGGGAGCTGTTTTTT. Translation: CASSLAGSGREKNTGELFF.

The table lists this clonotype with a few counts. The rearrangement uses TRBV20-1 and TRBJ2-5, with 10 bases matching TRBD2. After removal of 0 bases from V and 10 bases from J, the junction contained 8 bases not matched to a gene. The CDR3 spans 14 residues. CDR1 and CDR2 (germline): DFQATT, SNEGSKA (reference sequence). The CDR3 spells CSARDPSGGGVQYF. CDR3 bases: TGCAGTGCTAGAGATCCTAGCGGGGGAGGGGTCCAGTACTTC.

Ten or more counts support this clonotype. The chain couples TRBV6-5 to TRBJ1-1; D is ambiguous. The length of the CDR3 is 12 residues. Germline CDR1 is MNHEY and CDR2 is SVGAGI. Trimming removed 2 bases from V and 8 bases from J, with 9 bases in between. CDR3 coding DNA: TGTGCCAGCAGTTACGGTGTCTCAGAAGCTTTCTTT. It is translated as CASSYGVSEAFF.

At least ten counts were recorded for this clonotype. The CDR3 region is CASSLAGGGNQPQHF. CDR3 in DNA: TGTGCCAGCAGCTTAGCAGGAGGGGGCAATCAGCCCCAGCATTTT. The chain is built from TRBV7-8 and TRBJ1-5; possible D gene TRBD1, 5 bases. The CDR3 loop spans 15 amino acids. The germline V and J ends were trimmed by 0 bases and 2 bases, with 8 bases remaining between them. CDR1 and CDR2 from the germline V gene are SGHVS and FQNEAQ.

The table lists this clonotype with many counts. The V call is TRBV27, the J call TRBJ1-2; D unresolved. The CDR3 is 15 amino acids. From germline, CDR1 is MNHEY and CDR2 SMNVEV (reference sequence). V was shortened by 3 bases and J by 4 bases, with 15 bases between the two germline ends. CDR3 residues: CASSLWDGNIYGYTF. The CDR3 DNA reads as TGTGCCAGCAGTTTGTGGGATGGAAATATCTATGGCTACACCTTC.

This clonotype was seen ten or more times. The V and J genes are TRBV28 and TRBJ2-2; the match to TRBD2 covers 8 bases. After removal of 5 bases from V and 6 bases from J, the junction contained 11 bases not matched to a gene. Looked up from germline, CDR1 is MDHEN and CDR2 is SYDVKM. CDR3 length: 16 amino acids. CDR3 bases: TGTGCCAGCAGTCCTCCGGGACTAGAAGAGGCCGGGGAGCTGTTTTTT. Residues: CASSPPGLEEAGELFF.

The chain combines TRBV23-1 with TRBJ1-2; 7 bases map to TRBD1. TRBV23-1 falls under the ORF class, with uncertain function. V was pared by 7 bases and J by 7 bases, with 12 bases of the junction left unmatched. The CDR3 runs 14 residues. The CDR3 region has the DNA TGCGCCAGCACATACAGGGGTTTAACGGCTGGCTACACCTTC. Residues: CASTYRGLTAGYTF.

This clonotype was counted ten times or more. The chain uses TRBV6-2 or TRBV6-3 and TRBJ2-7; TRBD2 matches 10 bases. This CDR3 is built from 18 residues. The J segment lost 3 bases and the V segment lost 5 bases, leaving 16 bases of the junction unmatched. CDR1 and CDR2 (germline): MNHEY, SVGEGT. CDR3 amino acids: CASSTYRLLAGANYEQYF. DNA of the CDR3: TGTGCCAGCAGTACATACCGGTTGCTAGCGGGAGCGAACTACGAGCAGTACTTC.

This clonotype was observed many times. The rearrangement links TRBV4-3 to TRBJ1-2; D is perhaps TRBD1 (6 bases). V shed 1 base and J shed 14 bases, with 17 bases lying between them. The CDR3 has 13 amino acids. CDR1 and CDR2 from the germline V gene are LGHNA and YSLEER. Here the CDR3 DNA reads TGCGCCAGCAGCCAAGCGATTGGGGGCGGAGGGACCTTC. Protein sequence: CASSQAIGGGGTF.

In its sample, this clonotype was seen many times. The J gene is TRBJ1-6, the V gene TRBV10-2, with D tentatively TRBD1 (6 bases). Germline values: CDR1 WSHSY, CDR2 SAAADI. V lost 3 bases, J lost 7 bases, and 13 bases lay in between. This CDR3 comprises 15 residues. The CDR3 here is CASSDRGQGNSPLHF. The CDR3 bases are TGCGCCAGCAGTGATCGGGGACAAGGAAATTCACCCCTCCACTTT.

This clonotype appeared many times. This rearrangement joins TRBV29-1 to TRBJ2-7, with a possible D match to TRBD1 (5 bases). Trimming shortened V by 7 bases and J by 3 bases, and 13 bases separated the two germline ends. Germline V gene lookup returns CDR1 SQVTM and CDR2 ANQGSEA. The length of the CDR3 is 12 residues. The CDR3 is CSAAGASYEQYF. As DNA, the CDR3 is TGCAGCGCCGCTGGGGCCAGCTACGAGCAGTACTTC.

The J gene is TRBJ2-7, the V gene TRBV12-3 or TRBV12-4; 10 nucleotides align to TRBD1. The CDR3 sequence is 15 residues long. The junction had 8 bases not matched to a gene; V was cut back by 6 bases and J by 3 bases. CDR3 region: CASSLFGTGVYEQYF. The CDR3 DNA reads TGTGCCAGCAGCCTATTTGGGACAGGGGTCTACGAGCAGTACTTC.

This clonotype turned up a few times. The V gene is TRBV28, the J gene TRBJ2-4; TRBD1 matches at 9 bases. The CDR3 loop spans 16 amino acids. V was clipped by 2 bases and J by 3 bases; unmatched bases: 5. Germline V gives CDR1 MDHEN, CDR2 SYDVKM. This CDR3 reads CASSLRGQGYKNIQYF. CDR3 in DNA: TGTGCCAGCAGTTTAAGGGGACAGGGTTACAAAAACATTCAGTACTTC.

The V and J genes are TRBV16 and TRBJ2-1; D possibly matches TRBD1 or TRBD2 (5 bases each). Between the trimmed V and J ends, which lost 0 bases and 8 bases, there was a span of 8 bases. Germline V gives CDR1 KGHSY, CDR2 FQNENV. The CDR3 has 13 residues. CDR3 region: CASSQSVGDEQFF. For the CDR3, the DNA is TGTGCCAGCAGCCAATCGGTGGGGGATGAGCAGTTCTTC.

This clonotype showed up many times. CDR3 loop: CSARTVPASTDTQYF. As DNA, the CDR3 is TGCAGTGCCAGGACAGTCCCTGCTAGCACAGATACGCAGTATTTT. This chain links TRBV20-1 with TRBJ2-3; D is possibly TRBD1 (6 bases). This CDR3 has 15 residues. CDR1 is DFQATT, CDR2 SNEGSKA, per germline (reference sequence). V lost 6 bases, J lost 0 bases, and 16 bases lay in between.

Comment on this clonotype: This may be a read error: a much more frequent sequence differs by one nucleotide. The chain couples TRBV3-1 to TRBJ1-1, with 9 bases fitting TRBD1. After removal of 4 bases from V and 8 bases from J, the junction contained 14 bases not matched to a gene. The germline CDR1 and CDR2 sequences are LGHDT and YNNKEL (reference sequence). The CDR3 totals 16 residues. CDR3 in DNA: TGTGCCAGCAGCCCGAACAGGGGGCGCCACCAGTGGGAAGCTTTCTTT. The encoded protein is CASSPNRGRHQWEAFF.